This TCR beta chain was sequenced during a study of regulatory T cells in long-lasting Graves disease. As to time point: newly diagnosed GD, antithyroid drugs for less than 3 months. The authors made the TCR library using RNA they extracted from PBMCs. Graves' disease diagnosis relied on American Thyroid Association guidelines. The germline CDR1 and CDR2 sequences are SGHTA and FQGNSA. The CDR3 is 13 residues long. Library construction for TCR beta used iRepertoire HTBI primers and Arm-PCR of CDR3 regions. MiXCR, run by TCRdb on the multiplex PCR reads, gives a single entry per CDR3 protein. Seen here are 350,000 to 450,000 distinct CDR3 sequences, approximately 15% observed once, and the top ten hold about 32%. This clonotype came up a few times. One junction end does not reproduce the germline sequence, and a read error may be involved. The same sample was also used in a study of T cells in Graves' hyperthyroidism and ophthalmopathy. That paper states: HTBI primers were the set used in a first-round RT-PCR of the TCR CDR3.

The chain links TRBV7-2 to TRBJ2-5; maybe TRBD1 (6 bases). The sequence came from a man in his forties with Graves disease. Sequences were derived from peripheral blood mononuclear cells (PBMCs), sampled at new diagnosis, from a patient treated with antithyroid drugs. In DNA, the CDR3 is TGTGCCAGCAACTTACAGGGCCAAGAGACCCAGTACTTC. Residues: CASNLQGQETQYF. The whole variable domain, filled in from reference TRBV7-2 and TRBJ2-5, reads GAGVSQSPSNKVTEKGKDVELRCDPISGHTALYWYRQSLGQGLEFLIYFQGNSAPDKSGLPSDRFSAERTGGSVSTLTIQRTQQEDSAVYLCASNLQGQETQYFGPGTRLLVL.